The clone carrying this T cell receptor (beta chain) has just a few counts. Clones were sequenced by immunoSEQ multiplex PCR, and TCRdb holds only the in-frame ones, with some missing. The sample lists about 95,000 clones, under 70% occurring once. The V end was cut by 2 bases, the J end by 6 bases, with 13 bases between. This CDR3 spans 15 amino acids. CDR1 and CDR2 from the germline V gene are SGHTA and FQGNSA. The data stem from a study of shared clonotypes between healthy human individuals. The rearrangement uses TRBV7-2 and TRBJ2-2, with unresolved D. The receptor was derived from a man under 40 in good health. The sample comprised memory CD8+ T cells sorted from blood. Subset noted: CD45RO+ cells pooled with CCR7-negative TemRA cells. The CDR3 nucleotides read TGTGCCAGCAGCTTATCGGCGCTGGGGTCCGGGGAGCTGTTTTTT. This translates into CASSLSALGSGELFF.